Presented here are 32 T cell receptor beta chains from one specimen sequenced in a study of multiple sclerosis patients with progressive multifocal leukoencephalopathy. Time point noted: before natalizumab initiation. Some clones are missing from TCRdb's copy, which holds only in-frame ones; the method was immunoSEQ multiplex PCR. The table shows 25,000 to 35,000 clones, with approximately 90% occurring only once. Sequenced sample: PBMCs. These receptors came from a human donor with multiple sclerosis.

In this sample, this clone turned up once. The identical CDR3 is also encoded by other nucleotide sequences in the sample. CDR3 bases: TGCGCCAGCAGGAGGACAGGGTCTGGTGGCTACACCTTC. It specifies CASRRTGSGGYTF. The genes are TRBV4-1 and TRBJ1-2; 8 bases align to TRBD1. The germline V gene has CDR1 MGHRA and CDR2 YSYEKL. CDR3 length: 13 residues. V shed 6 bases and J 7 bases; nucleotides not matched to a gene: 7.

In its sample, this clone was seen once. The chain uses TRBV6-1 and TRBJ2-5, with D possibly matching TRBD2 (6 bases). The V gene's germline CDR1 is MNHNS and CDR2 SASEGT. The length of the CDR3 is 15 residues. The V end was cut by 8 bases, the J end by 1 base, with 17 bases between. The CDR3 DNA is TGTGCCAGCGAGAGGGACTCCTTGGGCCAAGAGACCCAGTACTTC. Its protein product is CASERDSLGQETQYF.

The chain carries TRBV5-4 and TRBJ2-5, with D possibly TRBD2 on 5 matching bases. The DNA end lines up better with TRBJ2-7; the J call may be wrong. The CDR3 sequence is 15 residues long. Germline loops: CDR1 SGHNT, CDR2 YYREEE (reference sequence). The CDR3 region is CASSLGSGSSYEQYF. The CDR3 nucleotides are TGTGCCAGCAGCTTGGGGTCGGGGAGCTCCTACGAGCAGTACTTC.

The chain recombines TRBV7-7 with TRBJ2-5, with 10 positions matching TRBD2. The CDR3 loop spans 16 amino acids. The germline CDR1 and CDR2 sequences are SSHAT and FNYEAQ (reference sequence). With V trimmed by 1 base and J by 0 bases, 2 bases remained unmatched. CDR3 amino acids: CASSLGLAGDQETQYF. CDR3 in DNA: TGTGCCAGCAGCTTAGGGCTAGCGGGGGACCAAGAGACCCAGTACTTC.

The chain carries TRBV6-5 and TRBJ1-2; D not resolved. The CDR3 is 14 residues long. Trimming removed 5 bases at V and 0 bases at J, with 10 bases between. The germline V gene encodes CDR1 MNHEY and CDR2 SVGAGI. In nucleotides, the CDR3 is TGTGCCAGCAGTGAAGGGCAGACTAACTATGGCTACACCTTC. Translated: CASSEGQTNYGYTF.

CDR3 DNA: TGCGCCAGCAGCCAAGACAGGTTAAACTATGGCTACACCTTC. This gives the protein CASSQDRLNYGYTF. The chain is built from TRBV4-1 and TRBJ1-2; D remains ambiguous. Germline CDR1 is MGHRA and CDR2 is YSYEKL. The CDR3 runs 14 residues. The ends were cut back, 0 bases at V and 2 bases at J, with 7 bases in the middle.

The genes are TRBV7-6 and TRBJ1-1; TRBD1 matches 8 bases. This CDR3 has 14 residues. Per germline, CDR1 SGHVS and CDR2 FNYEAQ. Trimming removed 4 bases from V and 4 bases from J; junction bases left unmatched: 5. CDR3 sequence reads: CASSSRTGRTEAFF. Written as DNA, the CDR3 is TGTGCCAGCAGCTCACGGACAGGGCGCACTGAAGCTTTCTTT.

The genes are TRBV4-3 and TRBJ1-1, with D possibly being TRBD1 (6 bases). Germline values: CDR1 LGHNA, CDR2 YSLEER. V was trimmed by 0 bases and J by 4 bases, leaving 9 bases between them. CDR3 size: 14 residues. This CDR3 reads CASSQDSGATEAFF. CDR3 in DNA: TGCGCCAGCAGCCAAGATTCAGGGGCCACTGAAGCTTTCTTT.

CDR3 in amino acids: CASSVDGGRAYNEQFF. CDR3 sequence (DNA): TGTGCCAGCAGCGTAGACGGCGGACGAGCCTACAATGAGCAGTTCTTC. This chain uses TRBV9 with TRBJ2-1; no clear D. The ends were cut back, 0 bases at V and 2 bases at J, with 12 bases in the middle. Looked up from germline, CDR1 is SGDLS and CDR2 is YYNGEE. There are 16 residues in the CDR3.

The chain is built from TRBV27 and TRBJ2-1, with TRBD1 matching over 9 bases. There are 15 residues in the CDR3. Germline trimming cut 2 bases from V and 8 bases from J; bases unmatched to any gene: 7. Per germline, CDR1 MNHEY and CDR2 SMNVEV (reference sequence). In DNA, the CDR3 is TGTGCCAGCAGTTTAGATCCCGGGACAGGGTATGAGCAGTTCTTC. Translating gives CASSLDPGTGYEQFF.

This CDR3 reads CASSLGVLNGYTF. In DNA form, the CDR3 reads TGTGCCAGCAGCTTGGGGGTTCTGAATGGCTACACCTTC. V gene TRBV11-2 combines with J gene TRBJ1-2, with D possibly TRBD1 on 5 matching bases. Between the trimmed V and J ends, which lost 3 bases and 6 bases, there was a span of 11 bases. This CDR3 region has 13 residues. Germline loops: CDR1 SGHAT, CDR2 FQNNGV.

J is TRBJ2-5 and V is TRBV7-2, with 10 bases aligning to TRBD2. Trimming took 3 bases from V and 7 from J; bases not matched to a gene: 17. The germline CDR1 and CDR2 sequences are SGHTA and FQGNSA. CDR3 length: 18 amino acids. The CDR3 reads CASSFYRGTSVVLGTQYF. The CDR3 bases are TGTGCCAGCAGCTTTTACCGGGGGACTAGCGTCGTCCTGGGGACCCAGTACTTC.

This clone was counted a single time. The chain uses TRBV7-6 and TRBJ2-5; 11 nucleotides match TRBD2. This CDR3 is built from 19 residues. V lost 2 bases and J lost 2; bases outside the gene matches: 13. From germline, CDR1 is SGHVS and CDR2 FNYEAQ. DNA for the CDR3: TGTGCCAGCAGCTTAAAGATACGTCCGGGACTAGCGGATCAAGAGACCCAGTACTTC. This gives the protein CASSLKIRPGLADQETQYF.

The chain is built from TRBV30 and TRBJ2-6; D unclear. Trimming pared 4 bases from V and 0 bases from J, leaving 1 base between. The CDR3 covers 12 residues. CDR1 GTSNPN and CDR2 SVGIG come from the germline V gene (reference sequence). CDR3 coding DNA: TGTGCCTGGACCTCTGGGGCCAACGTCCTGACTTTC. Its protein is CAWTSGANVLTF.

V gene TRBV10-1 combines with J gene TRBJ2-2; D may correspond to TRBD1 or TRBD2 (5 bases each). Germline V gives CDR1 WNHNN, CDR2 SYGVQD (reference sequence). Trimming removed 4 bases at V and 1 base at J, with 10 bases between. This CDR3 has 15 residues. DNA for the CDR3: TGCGCCAGCAGTGGGGACGCGCGGAACACCGGGGAGCTGTTTTTT. It specifies CASSGDARNTGELFF.

The chain has TRBV6-1 and TRBJ2-5; TRBD2 matches 8 bases. Trimming removed 2 bases from V and 3 bases from J; junction bases left unmatched: 8. Looked up from germline, CDR1 is MNHNS and CDR2 is SASEGT. This CDR3 is 16 amino acids long. The chain's CDR3 is CASSEQVAGRKETQYF. The DNA of the CDR3 is TGTGCCAGCAGTGAACAGGTAGCGGGGAGGAAAGAGACCCAGTACTTC.

The rearrangement joins TRBV10-3 to TRBJ1-5; a possible D gene is TRBD1 (6 bases). V lost 6 bases and J 5 bases, leaving 11 bases between the germline ends. CDR3 length: 13 residues. Per germline, CDR1 ENHRY and CDR2 SYGVKD. CDR3 in DNA: TGTGCCATCAGCCGGGACATTTATCAGCCCCAGCATTTT. Translated: CAISRDIYQPQHF.

This clone was detected only once. The CDR3 region has the DNA TGCGCCAGCAGCCAAGATCTTGCAGGGGGCTGGCCCCAGCATTTT. As protein: CASSQDLAGGWPQHF. The chain employs TRBV4-1 and TRBJ1-5; TRBD1 matches at 8 bases. The germline V gene encodes CDR1 MGHRA and CDR2 YSYEKL. The CDR3 is made up of 15 amino acids. V trimming: 0 bases; J trimming: 9 bases; junction bases outside the gene matches: 7.

The chain couples TRBV9 to TRBJ1-6, with D hard to call. The CDR3 extends over 15 amino acids. Trimming stripped 5 bases from V and 1 base from J, with 10 bases between. CDR1 is SGDLS and CDR2 is YYNGEE in the germline V gene. This CDR3 is CASSSRGSYNSPLHF. As DNA, the CDR3 is TGTGCCAGCAGTTCTAGAGGTTCCTATAATTCACCCCTCCACTTT. Full variable domain (remainder filled in from reference TRBV9 and TRBJ1-6): DSGVTQTPKHLITATGQRVTLRCSPRSGDLSVYWYQQSLDQGLQFLIQYYNGEERAKGNILERFSAQQFPDLHSELNLSSLELGDSALYFCASSSRGSYNSPLHFGNGTRLTVT.

The count of this clone is one. The CDR3 here is CASSSVGQGNSPLHF. The DNA of the CDR3 is TGTGCCAGCAGCTCGGTAGGACAGGGGAATTCACCCCTCCACTTT. This chain joins TRBV7-9 and TRBJ1-6, with 9 bases aligning to TRBD1. The V segment lost 4 bases and the J segment 7 bases; nucleotides outside the gene matches: 5. The CDR3 covers 15 residues. Germline assignment: CDR1 SEHNR and CDR2 FQNEAQ (reference sequence).

V is TRBV2 and J is TRBJ2-1; D gene uncertain. The CDR3 consists of 12 residues. The germline V gene has CDR1 SNHLY and CDR2 FYNNEI. Trimming removed 8 bases at V and 5 bases at J, with 10 bases between. For the CDR3, the DNA is TGTGCCAGCCGCAGACTTGACAATGAGCAGTTCTTC. It translates to CASRRLDNEQFF.

This chain joins TRBV5-1 and TRBJ2-5; 8 nucleotides match TRBD1. The germline CDR1 and CDR2 sequences are SGHRS and YFSETQ. There are 13 residues in the CDR3. Germline trimming cut 4 bases from V and 5 bases from J; bases unmatched to any gene: 4. CDR3 region: CASSQNRGETQYF. The CDR3 bases are TGCGCCAGCAGCCAGAACAGGGGGGAGACCCAGTACTTC. Combining the CDR3 with reference TRBV5-1 and TRBJ2-5 gives the whole variable domain KAGVTQTPRYLIKTRGQQVTLSCSPISGHRSVSWYQQTPGQGLQFLFEYFSETQRNKGNFPGRFSGRQFSNSRSEMNVSTLELGDSALYLCASSQNRGETQYFGPGTRLLVL.

V and J are TRBV29-1 and TRBJ1-2; D gene uncertain. V lost 2 bases and J lost 14, with 15 bases in between. Germline V gene lookup returns CDR1 SQVTM and CDR2 ANQGSEA. The CDR3 spans 11 residues. The DNA of the CDR3 is TGCAGCGTTGAAACAGTTGAGGCCTGTACCTTC. Translated: CSVETVEACTF.

This clone has only one observation. V gene TRBV2 combines with J gene TRBJ1-5, with TRBD1 identical over 7 bases. The J segment lost 3 bases and the V segment lost 5 bases, leaving 7 bases of the junction unmatched. The CDR3 is 15 amino acids. Germline loops: CDR1 SNHLY, CDR2 FYNNEI. In DNA, the CDR3 is TGTGCCAGCAGTCATGACAGGGCACCCAATCAGCCCCAGCATTTT. Translation gives CASSHDRAPNQPQHF.

Here the CDR3 reads CASSFGTSDFYEQYF. The DNA of the CDR3 is TGTGCCAGCAGCTTCGGGACTAGCGATTTCTACGAGCAGTACTTC. The chain recombines TRBV7-9 with TRBJ2-7; 10 bases align to TRBD2. V dropped 3 bases and J dropped 3; count of bases not matched to a gene: 5. Per germline, CDR1 SEHNR and CDR2 FQNEAQ (reference sequence). The CDR3 runs to 15 residues.

This chain joins TRBV9 and TRBJ1-5; no clear D. The V end lost 3 bases, the J end lost 2 bases, and 12 bases lay between the germline ends. The CDR3 covers 15 residues. CDR1 is SGDLS, CDR2 YYNGEE, per germline. CDR3 sequence reads: CASSENGRGNQPQHF. As DNA, the CDR3 is TGTGCCAGCAGCGAGAACGGGAGGGGCAATCAGCCCCAGCATTTT.

This chain links TRBV19 with TRBJ1-2; no firm D call. This CDR3 is built from 15 residues. Germline CDR1 reads LNHDA; CDR2 reads SQIVND (reference sequence). Trimming took off 2 bases at V and 0 bases at J, with 10 bases between the two ends. CDR3 coding DNA: TGTGCCAGTAGTATAAGCAAGTCGACTAACTATGGCTACACCTTC. Amino acids: CASSISKSTNYGYTF.

This clone was observed once. This CDR3 reads CSVEALGGKTSTDTQYF. In nucleotides, the CDR3 is TGCAGCGTTGAAGCCCTCGGGGGCAAGACTAGCACAGATACGCAGTATTTT. The chain links TRBV29-1 to TRBJ2-3; the D call may be TRBD1 or TRBD2 (6 bases each). Germline-derived CDR1 and CDR2 are SQVTM and ANQGSEA. V was cut by 1 base and J by 0 bases, with 17 bases left in between. The CDR3 is made up of 17 amino acids.

The rearrangement links TRBV6-1 to TRBJ1-2, with D hard to call. The V end was cut by 8 bases, the J end by 4 bases, with 17 bases between. CDR1 and CDR2 from the germline V gene are MNHNS and SASEGT. This CDR3 has 14 amino acids. The CDR3 region is CASAEGSAGYGYTF. For the CDR3, the DNA is TGTGCCAGCGCGGAGGGCAGTGCTGGCTATGGCTACACCTTC.

The rearrangement joins TRBV19 to TRBJ1-2; 8 nucleotides match TRBD1. This CDR3 is 14 amino acids long. Germline V gene sequence: CDR1 LNHDA, CDR2 SQIVND (reference sequence). After removal of 6 bases from V and 8 bases from J, the junction contained 11 bases not matched to a gene. The CDR3 DNA is TGTGCCAGTAGGGGACCGGACAGGGTACGCGGCTACACCTTC. Translation gives CASRGPDRVRGYTF.

The chain joins TRBV5-4 to TRBJ1-1; a possible D gene is TRBD1 (6 bases). CDR1 is SGHNT and CDR2 is YYREEE in the germline V gene (reference sequence). V was pared by 3 bases and J by 0 bases, with 12 bases between. The CDR3 sequence is 15 residues long. The CDR3 nucleotides are TGTGCCAGCAGCTCATGGACAGACATGAACACTGAAGCTTTCTTT. This sequence encodes CASSSWTDMNTEAFF.

A word on this clone: Distinct nucleotide sequences in the sample also encode this CDR3. The CDR3 DNA reads TGTGCCAGTAGTATATCACCGGATCTTAGCTCTTACAATGAGCAGTTCTTC. As protein: CASSISPDLSSYNEQFF. The chain has TRBV19 and TRBJ2-1; D is undetermined. The CDR3 contains 17 residues. Germline V lookup: CDR1 LNHDA, CDR2 SQIVND (reference sequence). V lost 2 bases, J lost 4 bases, and 18 bases lay in between.